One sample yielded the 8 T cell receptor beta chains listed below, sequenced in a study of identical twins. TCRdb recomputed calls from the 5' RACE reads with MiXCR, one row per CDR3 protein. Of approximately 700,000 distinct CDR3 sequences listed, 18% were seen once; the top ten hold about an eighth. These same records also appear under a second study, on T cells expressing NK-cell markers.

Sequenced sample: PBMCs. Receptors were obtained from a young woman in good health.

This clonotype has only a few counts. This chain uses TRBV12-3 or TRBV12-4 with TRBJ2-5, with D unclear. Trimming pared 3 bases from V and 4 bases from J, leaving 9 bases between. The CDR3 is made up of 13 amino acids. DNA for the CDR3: TGTGCCAGCAGTTTCGAAGTCGGAGAGACCCAGTACTTC. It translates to CASSFEVGETQYF.

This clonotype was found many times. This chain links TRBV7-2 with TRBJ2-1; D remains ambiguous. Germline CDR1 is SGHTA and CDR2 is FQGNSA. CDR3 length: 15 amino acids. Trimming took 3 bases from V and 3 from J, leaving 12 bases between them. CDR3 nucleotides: TGTGCCAGCAGCTTTGGCCACCCAGACTACAATGAGCAGTTCTTC. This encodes CASSFGHPDYNEQFF.

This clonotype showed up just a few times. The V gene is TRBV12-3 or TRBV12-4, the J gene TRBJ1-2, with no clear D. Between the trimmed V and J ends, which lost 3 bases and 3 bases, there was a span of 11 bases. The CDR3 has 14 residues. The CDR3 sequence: CASSLGSVDYGYTF. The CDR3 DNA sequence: TGTGCCAGCAGTTTGGGGTCAGTCGACTATGGCTACACCTTC.

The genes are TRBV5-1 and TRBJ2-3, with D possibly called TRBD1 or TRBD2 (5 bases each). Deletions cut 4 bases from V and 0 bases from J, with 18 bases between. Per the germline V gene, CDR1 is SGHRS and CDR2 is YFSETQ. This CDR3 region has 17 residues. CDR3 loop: CASSPGLGTLSTDTQYF. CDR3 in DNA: TGCGCCAGCAGCCCGGGATTAGGGACGCTAAGCACAGATACGCAGTATTTT.

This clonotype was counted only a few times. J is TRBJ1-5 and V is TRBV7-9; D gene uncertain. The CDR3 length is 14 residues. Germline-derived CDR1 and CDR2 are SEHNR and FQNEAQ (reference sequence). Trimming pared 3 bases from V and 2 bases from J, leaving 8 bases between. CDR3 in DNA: TGTGCCAGCAGCTTCTCCGAGGGCAATCAGCCCCAGCATTTT. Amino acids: CASSFSEGNQPQHF.

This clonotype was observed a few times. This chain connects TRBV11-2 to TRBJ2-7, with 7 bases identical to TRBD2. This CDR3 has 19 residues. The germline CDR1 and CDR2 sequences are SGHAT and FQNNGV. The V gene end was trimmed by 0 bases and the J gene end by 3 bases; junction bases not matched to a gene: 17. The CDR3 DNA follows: TGTGCCAGCAGCTTAGAAGGGTATAAGGTGACTAGCTCCCACTACGAGCAGTACTTC. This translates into CASSLEGYKVTSSHYEQYF.

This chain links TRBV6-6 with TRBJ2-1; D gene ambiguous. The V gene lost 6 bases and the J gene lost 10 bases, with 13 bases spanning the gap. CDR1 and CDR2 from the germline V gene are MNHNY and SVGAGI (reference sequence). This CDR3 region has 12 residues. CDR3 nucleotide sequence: TGTGCCAGCAGCGCAACTGCATGGGAGCAGTTCTTC. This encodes CASSATAWEQFF.

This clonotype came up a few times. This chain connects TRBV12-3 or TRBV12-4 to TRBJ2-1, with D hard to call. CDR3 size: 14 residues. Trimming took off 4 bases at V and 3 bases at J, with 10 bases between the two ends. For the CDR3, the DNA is TGTGCCAGCAGTTCACCGCCAGGCTACAATGAGCAGTTCTTC. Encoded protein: CASSSPPGYNEQFF.